The sequence of this T cell receptor beta chain was determined in a study of cytomegalovirus exposure and HLA in healthy donors. The study ran its PCR with 60 Vbeta and 13 Jbeta primers. Repertoires were generated with immunoSEQ multiplex PCR, while TCRdb's copy carries only in-frame clones and drops some. Here the sample spans 100,000 to 150,000 clones, around four fifths being singletons. The CDR3 sequence is 16 residues long. With V trimmed by 2 bases and J by 4 bases, 4 bases remained unmatched. Looked up from germline, CDR1 is KGHSH and CDR2 is LQKENI. The TCR was taken from a male donor in good health and CMV-seronegative. Source material: PBMCs. This rearrangement joins TRBV18 to TRBJ2-1; TRBD2 aligns across 11 bases. CDR3 in amino acids: CASSPWTSGPYNEQFF. The CDR3 DNA reads as TGTGCCAGCTCACCATGGACTAGCGGGCCTTACAATGAGCAGTTCTTC.